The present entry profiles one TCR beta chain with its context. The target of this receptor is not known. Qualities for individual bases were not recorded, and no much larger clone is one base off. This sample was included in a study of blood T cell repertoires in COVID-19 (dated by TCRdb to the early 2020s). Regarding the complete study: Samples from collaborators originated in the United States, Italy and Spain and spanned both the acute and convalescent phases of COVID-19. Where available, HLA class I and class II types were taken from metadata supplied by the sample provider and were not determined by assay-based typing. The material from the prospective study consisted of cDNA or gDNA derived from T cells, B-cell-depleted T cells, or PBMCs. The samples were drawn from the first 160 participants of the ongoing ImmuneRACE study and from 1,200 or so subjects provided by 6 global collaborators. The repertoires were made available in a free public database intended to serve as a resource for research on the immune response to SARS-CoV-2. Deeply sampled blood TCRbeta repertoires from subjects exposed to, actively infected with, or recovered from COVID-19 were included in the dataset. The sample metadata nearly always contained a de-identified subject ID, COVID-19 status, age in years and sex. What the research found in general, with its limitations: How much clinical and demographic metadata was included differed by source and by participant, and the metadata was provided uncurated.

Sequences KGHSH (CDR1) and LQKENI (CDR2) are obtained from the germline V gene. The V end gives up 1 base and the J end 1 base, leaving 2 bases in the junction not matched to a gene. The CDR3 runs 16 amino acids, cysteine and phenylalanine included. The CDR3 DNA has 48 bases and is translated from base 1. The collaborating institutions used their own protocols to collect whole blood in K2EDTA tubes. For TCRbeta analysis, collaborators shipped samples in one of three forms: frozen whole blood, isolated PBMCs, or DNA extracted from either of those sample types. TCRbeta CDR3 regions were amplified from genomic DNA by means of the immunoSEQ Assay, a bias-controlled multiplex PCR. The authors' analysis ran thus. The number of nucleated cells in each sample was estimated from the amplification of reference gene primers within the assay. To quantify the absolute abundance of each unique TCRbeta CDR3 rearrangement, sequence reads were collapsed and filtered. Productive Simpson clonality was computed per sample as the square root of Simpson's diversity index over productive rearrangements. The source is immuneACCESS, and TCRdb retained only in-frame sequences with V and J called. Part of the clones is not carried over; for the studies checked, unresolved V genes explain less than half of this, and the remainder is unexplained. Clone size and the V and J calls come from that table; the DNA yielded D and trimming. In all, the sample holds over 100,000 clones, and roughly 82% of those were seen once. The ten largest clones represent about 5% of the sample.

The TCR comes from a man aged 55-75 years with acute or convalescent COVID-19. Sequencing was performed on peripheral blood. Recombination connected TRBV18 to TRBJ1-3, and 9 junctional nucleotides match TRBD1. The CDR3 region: CASSPLGQGSGNTIYF. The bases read TGTGCCAGCTCACCACTGGGACAGGGTTCTGGAAACACCATATATTTT.